This T cell receptor beta chain was identified during a study of blood T cell repertoires in COVID-19. Clones were read by immunoSEQ multiplex PCR, and TCRdb kept only the in-frame ones, dropping some. Here the sample spans around 160,000 clones, around 87% being singletons. Trimming at V came to 5 bases and at J to 5 bases, leaving 8 bases not matched to a gene. From germline, CDR1 is SGHRS and CDR2 YFSETQ. CDR3 length equals 14 residues. This rearrangement joins TRBV5-1 to TRBJ2-5; 8 nucleotides match TRBD1. The material sequenced was peripheral blood. The TCR originated in a man aged 18-30 years with COVID-19, enrolled during active disease. CDR3 amino acids: CASSYSRGPETQYF. The CDR3 coding sequence is TGCGCCAGCAGTTATTCCAGGGGGCCGGAGACCCAGTACTTC.